This entry lists 26 T cell receptor beta chains sequenced from one sample in a study of radiotherapy plus CTLA-4 blockade in lung cancer. Generated by immunoSEQ multiplex PCR, the TCRdb table keeps only in-frame clones and is missing some. This table holds some 120,000 clones, roughly 77% found once. This specimen consisted of peripheral blood, obtained from a patient treated with radiotherapy plus ipilimumab. These receptors were collected from a human donor with non-small cell lung cancer that progressed on radiotherapy plus ipilimumab. Some clones in this sample may be carry-over from other donors' samples.

This rearrangement joins TRBV7-9 to TRBJ2-1; no reliable D call. Between the trimmed V and J ends, which lost 0 bases and 9 bases, there was a span of 3 bases. The CDR3 has 11 residues. Germline V CDR1 and CDR2: SEHNR, FQNEAQ (reference sequence). DNA for the CDR3: TGTGCCAGCAGCTTAGCAGGTGAGCAGTTCTTC. Translating gives CASSLAGEQFF. The full variable domain, its missing parts supplied by reference TRBV7-9 and TRBJ2-1, is DTGVSQNPRHKITKRGQNVTFRCDPISEHNRLYWYRQTLGQGPEFLTYFQNEAQLEKSRLLSDRFSAERPKGSFSTLEIQRTEQGDSAMYLCASSLAGEQFFGPGTRLTVL.

This chain links TRBV11-3 with TRBJ2-1, with D hard to call. The CDR3 runs to 13 residues. CDR1 is SGHNT, CDR2 YENEEA, per germline. Trimming stripped 2 bases from V and 8 bases from J, with 10 bases between. CDR3 region: CASSLTLGYEQFF. The CDR3 DNA follows: TGTGCCAGCAGCTTAACATTGGGTTATGAGCAGTTCTTC.

This clone showed up just once. The rearrangement uses TRBV7-8 and TRBJ2-1; TRBD2 matches at 8 bases. The CDR3 extends over 16 amino acids. Germline-derived CDR1 and CDR2 are SGHVS and FQNEAQ. Trimming removed 5 bases from V and 5 bases from J; junction bases left unmatched: 11. CDR3 in amino acids: CASSIIGGEVNNEQFF. CDR3 coding DNA: TGTGCCAGCAGCATAATCGGGGGGGAGGTGAACAATGAGCAGTTCTTC.

The genes are TRBV2 and TRBJ1-3; no clear D. This CDR3 region has 14 residues. The germline gives CDR1 SNHLY, CDR2 FYNNEI. Between the trimmed V and J ends, which lost 4 bases and 2 bases, there was a span of 9 bases. CDR3 residues: CASSVNFPGNTIYF. CDR3 coding DNA: TGTGCCAGCAGTGTAAACTTTCCTGGAAACACCATATATTTT.

V is TRBV6-5 and J is TRBJ2-2; TRBD1 aligns across 7 bases. The V segment lost 7 bases and the J segment 6 bases; nucleotides outside the gene matches: 8. Germline V gene data show CDR1 as MNHEY and CDR2 as SVGAGI. There are 14 residues in the CDR3. CDR3 loop: CASTRDSHPGELFF. DNA of the CDR3: TGTGCCAGCACCAGGGACAGCCACCCCGGGGAGCTGTTTTTT.

A word on this clone: The same CDR3 also results from other DNA sequences found in this sample. This chain links TRBV7-6 with TRBJ2-2, with TRBD2 matching 9 bases. The CDR3 spans 16 residues. V was pared by 5 bases and J by 4 bases, with 8 bases of the junction left unmatched. Germline CDR1 SGHVS, CDR2 FNYEAQ. CDR3 in amino acids: CASSLVPAGGTGELFF. The CDR3 region has the DNA TGTGCCAGCAGCCTAGTTCCAGCGGGGGGCACCGGGGAGCTGTTTTTT.

The sample holds one count of this clone. The genes are TRBV1 and TRBJ2-7; the table's D call TRBD2 went unverified against the DNA. TRBV1 is shown as a pseudogene. The CDR3 totals 13 residues. CDR3 coding DNA: TGCACCAGCAGCCATCCCACTAGCGGCGAGCAGTACTTC. Translation: CTSSHPTSGEQYF.

This sequence joins TRBV5-1 and TRBJ2-7; TRBD1 is a possible D gene (6 bases). The V and J ends lost 0 bases and 4 bases respectively, with 14 bases between them. CDR1 SGHRS and CDR2 YFSETQ come from the germline V gene. CDR3 length: 15 amino acids. CDR3 sequence (DNA): TGCGCCAGCAGCTTGGCCTCAGGGGCTTTGTACGAGCAGTACTTC. Its protein product is CASSLASGALYEQYF. Variable domain in full (rest from reference TRBV5-1 and TRBJ2-7): KAGVTQTPRYLIKTRGQQVTLSCSPISGHRSVSWYQQTPGQGLQFLFEYFSETQRNKGNFPGRFSGRQFSNSRSEMNVSTLELGDSALYLCASSLASGALYEQYFGPGTRLTVT.

This chain joins TRBV4-3 and TRBJ2-7, with D possibly matching TRBD1 (5 bases). Looked up from germline, CDR1 is LGHNA and CDR2 is YSLEER. V was shortened by 1 base and J by 0 bases, with 13 bases between the two germline ends. The CDR3 contains 16 residues. The CDR3 reads CASSQVWTLSSYEQYF. CDR3 bases: TGCGCCAGCAGCCAAGTATGGACACTGAGCTCCTACGAGCAGTACTTC.

Details on this clone: Other DNA sequences in this sample translate to the same CDR3. The chain links TRBV7-2 to TRBJ2-5; D remains ambiguous. The CDR3 sequence is 11 residues long. The V gene lost 5 bases and the J gene lost 5 bases, with 6 bases spanning the gap. Germline-derived CDR1 and CDR2 are SGHTA and FQGNSA. The CDR3 reads CASSPQETQYF. The DNA for the CDR3 is TGTGCCAGCAGCCCCCAGGAGACCCAGTACTTC.

Only a few counts were recorded for this clone. The chain links TRBV10-3 to TRBJ2-1; D not resolved. CDR3 length equals 11 residues. Trimming took 6 bases from V and 10 from J, leaving 10 bases between them. The germline CDR1 and CDR2 sequences are ENHRY and SYGVKD. DNA of the CDR3: TGTGCCATCAGAGAATTAGGGGAGCAGTTCTTC. It specifies CAIRELGEQFF.

The chain couples TRBV5-1 to TRBJ2-2, with unresolved D. Trimming took off 0 bases at V and 3 bases at J, with 6 bases between the two ends. CDR1 SGHRS and CDR2 YFSETQ come from the germline V gene. This CDR3 contains 14 residues. CDR3 region: CASSLEWDTGELFF. CDR3 DNA: TGCGCCAGCAGCTTGGAATGGGACACCGGGGAGCTGTTTTTT.

The rearrangement uses TRBV2 and TRBJ1-2; 8 bases agree with TRBD1. The germline V gene has CDR1 SNHLY and CDR2 FYNNEI. V was clipped by 6 bases and J by 4 bases; unmatched bases: 4. CDR3 length equals 13 residues. The CDR3 loop reads CASSQDRVYGYTF. The CDR3 DNA follows: TGTGCCAGCAGCCAGGACAGGGTCTATGGCTACACCTTC. The full variable domain, rest sourced from reference TRBV2 and TRBJ1-2, is EPEVTQTPSHQVTQMGQEVILRCVPISNHLYFYWYRQILGQKVEFLVSFYNNEISEKSEIFDDQFSVERPDGSNFTLKIRSTKLEDSAMYFCASSQDRVYGYTFGSGTRLTVV.

This clone was picked up one time. The chain combines TRBV7-9 with TRBJ2-4; D possibly corresponds to TRBD2 (7 bases). This CDR3 spans 15 amino acids. From germline, CDR1 is SEHNR and CDR2 FQNEAQ (reference sequence). The V end was cut by 4 bases, the J end by 1 base, with 11 bases between. The CDR3 nucleotides read TGTGCCAGCAGCTCCCGCGGGGGCGCCAAAAACATTCAGTACTTC. Residues: CASSSRGGAKNIQYF.

The chain combines TRBV11-2 with TRBJ1-3; D is unresolved. Germline V CDR1 and CDR2: SGHAT, FQNNGV. This CDR3 is 15 amino acids long. Trimming pared 0 bases from V and 0 bases from J, leaving 6 bases between. The chain's CDR3 is CASSLEVASGNTIYF. The CDR3 bases are TGTGCCAGCAGCTTAGAAGTTGCCTCTGGAAACACCATATATTTT.

The V gene is TRBV19, the J gene TRBJ1-1, with 9 bases matching TRBD1. In germline, CDR1 is LNHDA, CDR2 SQIVND (reference sequence). This CDR3 has 18 residues. Trimming took 1 base from V and 0 from J; bases not matched to a gene: 9. The CDR3 nucleotides are TGTGCCAGTAGTATAGTGGGGCTCGGGACAGGGATGAACACTGAAGCTTTCTTT. Translating gives CASSIVGLGTGMNTEAFF.

This clone occurred once. The genes are TRBV5-1 and TRBJ1-2; TRBD1 is a possible D gene (5 bases). The V and J ends lost 1 base and 5 bases respectively, with 15 bases between them. CDR1 SGHRS and CDR2 YFSETQ come from the germline V gene. CDR3 size: 15 residues. The CDR3 loop reads CASSLTQGLSYGYTF. The CDR3 DNA sequence: TGCGCCAGCAGCTTGACGCAGGGTCTATCGTATGGCTACACCTTC.

This chain connects TRBV28 to TRBJ2-2; D possibly corresponds to TRBD2 (6 bases). Trimming removed 3 bases at V and 0 bases at J, with 8 bases between. The CDR3 contains 15 residues. The germline V gene has CDR1 MDHEN and CDR2 SYDVKM. The DNA of the CDR3 is TGTGCCAGCAGTTTCGGGGGAACGAACACCGGGGAGCTGTTTTTT. This gives the protein CASSFGGTNTGELFF.

The chain is built from TRBV7-2 and TRBJ1-3; perhaps TRBD1 as D (6 bases). Per germline, CDR1 SGHTA and CDR2 FQGNSA. Deletions cut 3 bases from V and 5 bases from J, with 11 bases between. The CDR3 has 14 amino acids. CDR3 protein: CASSFRDTRNTIYF. CDR3 coding DNA: TGTGCCAGCAGCTTCCGGGACACAAGAAACACCATATATTTT.

This chain uses TRBV7-3 with TRBJ2-3; weak D call: TRBD1 (5 bases). The germline CDR1 and CDR2 sequences are SGHTA and FQGTGA. This CDR3 is built from 14 residues. V was trimmed by 6 bases and J by 2 bases, leaving 12 bases between them. The CDR3: CASSISGATDTQYF. As DNA, the CDR3 is TGTGCCAGCAGTATTAGTGGGGCCACAGATACGCAGTATTTT.

This clone was seen a handful of times. The CDR3 DNA reads as TGTGCCATCAGTGAGCAGACAGAATTCTATGGCTACACCTTC. Translated, it gives CAISEQTEFYGYTF. The rearrangement uses TRBV10-3 and TRBJ1-2; D perhaps matches TRBD1 (5 bases). Germline assignment: CDR1 ENHRY and CDR2 SYGVKD. CDR3 length: 14 amino acids. Trimming took 2 bases from V and 4 from J, leaving 11 bases between them.

The chain couples TRBV9 to TRBJ2-3; perhaps TRBD1 as D (6 bases). V lost 0 bases to trimming and J lost 0 bases, with 8 bases between them. Per germline, CDR1 SGDLS and CDR2 YYNGEE. The CDR3 runs to 15 residues. CDR3 DNA sequence: TGTGCCAGCAGCGTAGCCAGGGGTAGCACAGATACGCAGTATTTT. Its translation is CASSVARGSTDTQYF.

V usage is TRBV7-3 and J usage is TRBJ2-3; 11 positions agree with TRBD2. V lost 5 bases, J lost 8 bases, and 12 bases stayed unmatched. The CDR3 runs 16 residues. Germline V lookup: CDR1 SGHTA, CDR2 FQGTGA. CDR3 sequence (DNA): TGTGCCAGCAGCCTCGACGCCGGGACTAGCGGACGTACGCAGTATTTT. Amino acids: CASSLDAGTSGRTQYF.

This sequence joins TRBV14 and TRBJ2-7; D possibly corresponds to TRBD2 (6 bases). V was cut by 3 bases and J by 4 bases, with 10 bases left in between. The germline gives CDR1 SGHDN, CDR2 FVKESK. The CDR3 extends over 13 amino acids. CDR3 DNA: TGTGCCAGCAGCCAGGGACTTCTTTACGAGCAGTACTTC. It yields the protein CASSQGLLYEQYF.

This clone was detected only a few times. The chain carries TRBV9 and TRBJ2-7; TRBD1 matches 8 bases. CDR1 is SGDLS, CDR2 YYNGEE, per germline. The CDR3 sequence is 14 residues long. V dropped 5 bases and J dropped 7; count of bases not matched to a gene: 11. The CDR3 sequence: CASSMGQGAWEQYF. The CDR3 DNA follows: TGTGCCAGCAGTATGGGGCAGGGGGCGTGGGAGCAGTACTTC.

The gene calls are TRBV4-2 and TRBJ1-6; D is unresolved. The CDR3 sequence is 14 residues long. Trimming pared 5 bases from V and 9 bases from J, leaving 14 bases between. Germline CDR1 and CDR2: LGHNA and YNFKEQ. This CDR3 is CASSIGTLGSPLHF. The CDR3 DNA reads as TGTGCCAGCAGCATTGGAACCTTAGGTTCACCCCTCCACTTT.